Following are 26 T cell receptor beta chains from one sample sequenced in a study of blood T cell repertoires in COVID-19. Data came from immunoSEQ multiplex PCR; TCRdb stores just in-frame clones and leaves some out. This sample has 250,000 or so clones, with 85% to 90% found just once. What was sequenced was PBMCs or T cells enriched from blood (not recorded which). These receptors came from a woman in her forties or fifties who had recovered from COVID-19.

This sequence joins TRBV27 and TRBJ1-5; D might be TRBD1 (5 bases). Trimming pared 7 bases from V and 3 bases from J, leaving 19 bases between. The CDR3 runs to 16 residues. Germline values: CDR1 MNHEY, CDR2 SMNVEV (reference sequence). The DNA for the CDR3 is TGTGCCAGCAAGAATTTTCCCGGACAAAACAATCAGCCCCAGCATTTT. Translating it yields CASKNFPGQNNQPQHF.

The chain uses TRBV11-2 and TRBJ2-3; D not certain. V was trimmed by 0 bases and J by 0 bases, leaving 10 bases between them. The CDR3 loop spans 16 amino acids. CDR1 and CDR2 from the germline V gene are SGHAT and FQNNGV. CDR3 nucleotide sequence: TGTGCCAGCAGCTTAGATATAGCCGGGAGCACAGATACGCAGTATTTT. Its protein product is CASSLDIAGSTDTQYF.

The chain links TRBV19 to TRBJ1-1; D perhaps matches TRBD1 (6 bases). Trimming took off 7 bases at V and 4 bases at J, with 16 bases between the two ends. The CDR3 consists of 14 residues. Germline assignment: CDR1 LNHDA and CDR2 SQIVND (reference sequence). The CDR3 spells CASTYRVRSTEAFF. CDR3 coding DNA: TGTGCCAGTACGTACAGGGTGAGGAGCACTGAAGCTTTCTTT.

The rearrangement joins TRBV7-2 to TRBJ2-1, with TRBD2 matching over 7 bases. The germline V gene encodes CDR1 SGHTA and CDR2 FQGNSA. CDR3 length: 12 amino acids. Trimming at V came to 4 bases and at J to 11 bases, leaving 5 bases not matched to a gene. The CDR3, as DNA: TGTGCCAGCAGCTCGGCAGGGACTAAGCAGTTCTTC. Encoded protein: CASSSAGTKQFF.

This chain uses TRBV5-1 with TRBJ1-1; D remains unclear. Germline V gene lookup returns CDR1 SGHRS and CDR2 YFSETQ. Trimming took 4 bases from V and 2 from J, leaving 18 bases between them. The CDR3 has 16 amino acids. The CDR3 DNA reads as TGCGCCAGCAGCCCCGGAGGCCTCAACTCCAACACTGAAGCTTTCTTT. It is translated as CASSPGGLNSNTEAFF.

This rearrangement joins TRBV6-2 or TRBV6-3 to TRBJ2-1; 10 nucleotides match TRBD2. This CDR3 spans 17 amino acids. The J segment lost 7 bases and the V segment lost 5 bases, leaving 14 bases of the junction unmatched. The germline V gene encodes CDR1 MNHEY and CDR2 SVGEGT. CDR3 sequence: CASSDIELAGKENEQFF. The CDR3 DNA reads as TGTGCCAGCAGTGACATTGAACTAGCGGGGAAGGAAAATGAGCAGTTCTTC.

V is TRBV5-4 and J is TRBJ2-1; D not resolved. Germline V gene sequence: CDR1 SGHNT, CDR2 YYREEE (reference sequence). The CDR3 has 11 amino acids. The ends were cut back, 5 bases at V and 8 bases at J, with 8 bases in the middle. The CDR3 region is CASRLGDEQFF. The CDR3 DNA follows: TGTGCCAGCAGACTGGGCGATGAGCAGTTCTTC.

The J gene is TRBJ2-1, the V gene TRBV6-5; TRBD2 might be the D (6 bases). Germline CDR1 is MNHEY and CDR2 is SVGAGI. CDR3 length: 14 residues. V lost 8 bases and J 8 bases, leaving 19 bases between the germline ends. The CDR3 loop reads CASGLSGEGDEQFF. For the CDR3, the DNA is TGTGCCAGCGGTCTATCGGGAGAGGGCGATGAGCAGTTCTTC.

The chain joins TRBV4-1 to TRBJ2-3, with D perhaps matching TRBD2 (6 bases). CDR3 length equals 17 residues. CDR1 and CDR2 from the germline V gene are MGHRA and YSYEKL. With 0 bases removed from V and 0 bases from J, the gap between germline ends came to 13 bases. The CDR3, as DNA: TGCGCCAGCAGCCAAGATGCGGCGGGAAGCAGCACAGATACGCAGTATTTT. Its protein is CASSQDAAGSSTDTQYF.

This sequence joins TRBV19 and TRBJ1-5; a weak D match, TRBD1 (6 bases). Germline values: CDR1 LNHDA, CDR2 SQIVND (reference sequence). The CDR3 extends over 12 amino acids. The germline V and J ends were trimmed by 7 bases and 6 bases, with 10 bases remaining between them. For the CDR3, the DNA is TGTGCCAGTAATACAGGGTCTCAGCCCCAGCATTTT. It specifies CASNTGSQPQHF.

The rearrangement uses TRBV12-3 or TRBV12-4 and TRBJ2-2; D uncertain. The V end lost 11 bases, the J end lost 2 bases, and 12 bases lay between the germline ends. This CDR3 has 13 amino acids. This CDR3 is CACVPLNTGELFF. The CDR3 DNA is TGTGCCTGTGTCCCTTTAAACACCGGGGAGCTGTTTTTT.

This clone showed up just once. The rearrangement uses TRBV27 and TRBJ2-1, with 7 positions matching TRBD1. Germline CDR1 and CDR2: MNHEY and SMNVEV (reference sequence). The V and J ends lost 4 bases and 0 bases, in that order; junction bases with no gene match: 3. The CDR3 extends over 15 amino acids. The CDR3, as DNA: TGTGCCAGCAGTTCCAGACAGGGCTCCTACAATGAGCAGTTCTTC. It translates to CASSSRQGSYNEQFF.

This clone showed up many times. The genes are TRBV4-1 and TRBJ1-3, with a possible D match to TRBD1 (5 bases). Germline CDR1 and CDR2: MGHRA and YSYEKL. Trimming took off 2 bases at V and 0 bases at J, with 17 bases between the two ends. The CDR3 runs to 18 residues. The DNA for the CDR3 is TGCGCCAGCAGCCAATGGTTTTCGTACAGGAGCTCTGGAAACACCATATATTTT. It translates to CASSQWFSYRSSGNTIYF.

The chain recombines TRBV3-1 (or the pseudogene TRBV3-2) with TRBJ1-3; D unclear. The CDR3 runs 14 residues. Looked up from germline, CDR1 is LGHDT and CDR2 is YNNKEL (reference sequence). V lost 1 base and J 0 bases, leaving 4 bases between the germline ends. This chain's CDR3 is CASSQARSGNTIYF. CDR3 nucleotides: TGTGCCAGCAGCCAAGCTCGCTCTGGAAACACCATATATTTT.

This clone was counted a few times. This specimen includes other DNA sequences encoding the same CDR3. The chain recombines TRBV5-1 with TRBJ1-1, with D perhaps TRBD1 (6 bases). The germline V gene encodes CDR1 SGHRS and CDR2 YFSETQ. V was clipped by 4 bases and J by 5 bases, with 9 bases between them. The CDR3 totals 12 residues. The CDR3 DNA reads as TGCGCCAGCAGCCTGACAGGAACTGAAGCTTTCTTT. Translating it yields CASSLTGTEAFF.

This clone was seen only a few times. This rearrangement joins TRBV7-2 to TRBJ1-2, with TRBD1 as a possible D gene (5 bases). V lost 1 base to trimming and J lost 7 bases, with 13 bases between them. There are 14 residues in the CDR3. The germline CDR1 and CDR2 sequences are SGHTA and FQGNSA. In DNA, the CDR3 is TGTGCCAGCAGCTTAGGTGACCCAGGGTCTGGCTACACCTTC. Encoded protein: CASSLGDPGSGYTF.

The rearrangement links TRBV7-2 to TRBJ1-2, with D perhaps TRBD1 (5 bases). The CDR3 extends over 13 amino acids. The germline V gene encodes CDR1 SGHTA and CDR2 FQGNSA. V was trimmed by 7 bases and J by 2 bases, leaving 11 bases between them. The CDR3 coding sequence is TGTGCCAGCACCACCAGACAGAACTATGGCTACACCTTC. Translation: CASTTRQNYGYTF.

V usage is TRBV7-6 and J usage is TRBJ2-1, with a tentative D call TRBD2 (5 bases). The germline CDR1 and CDR2 sequences are SGHVS and FNYEAQ. The CDR3 spans 12 residues. Deletions cut 1 base from V and 9 bases from J, with 7 bases between. The CDR3 sequence: CASSLGGGEQFF. In DNA, the CDR3 is TGTGCCAGCAGCTTAGGAGGAGGTGAGCAGTTCTTC.

The chain carries TRBV3-1 (or the pseudogene TRBV3-2) and TRBJ2-1, with D perhaps TRBD2 (6 bases). This CDR3 contains 13 residues. V lost 4 bases and J lost 12, with 16 bases in between. CDR1 is LGHDT, CDR2 YNNKEL, per germline (reference sequence). The CDR3 region is CASSPLGGDGQFF. The CDR3 nucleotides are TGTGCCAGCAGCCCCCTAGGAGGGGACGGGCAGTTCTTC.

V gene TRBV23-1 combines with J gene TRBJ1-5, with a tentative D call TRBD1 (5 bases). TRBV23-1 falls under the ORF class, with uncertain function. The germline V and J ends were trimmed by 7 bases and 6 bases, with 22 bases remaining between them. The CDR3 is 16 amino acids. CDR3 loop: CASNLAAKSGVQPQHF. The CDR3 DNA is TGCGCCAGCAACTTGGCCGCTAAGTCGGGGGTTCAGCCCCAGCATTTT.

The rearrangement links TRBV4-3 to TRBJ2-7, with 7 bases aligning to TRBD2. This CDR3 comprises 16 residues. The V gene's germline CDR1 is LGHNA and CDR2 YSLEER. V was clipped by 0 bases and J by 6 bases; unmatched bases: 11. CDR3 in amino acids: CASSQEFAGVLLEQYF. Written as DNA, the CDR3 is TGCGCCAGCAGCCAAGAATTCGCGGGAGTCCTCCTCGAGCAGTACTTC.

CDR3 bases: TGTGCCAGCAGTCGGACTAGCGGGAGACGGCGAGTCACCGGGGAGCTGTTTTTT. This codes for CASSRTSGRRRVTGELFF. V is TRBV6-2 or TRBV6-3 and J is TRBJ2-2, with TRBD2 identical over 13 bases. This CDR3 is 18 amino acids long. Per germline, CDR1 MNHEY and CDR2 SVGEGT. After removal of 5 bases from V and 4 bases from J, the junction contained 10 bases not matched to a gene.

J is TRBJ2-3 and V is TRBV11-2, with D perhaps TRBD2 (5 bases). The CDR3 contains 15 residues. The germline V and J ends were trimmed by 5 bases and 2 bases, with 14 bases remaining between them. Germline V gene data show CDR1 as SGHAT and CDR2 as FQNNGV. CDR3 coding DNA: TGTGCCAGCAGCCGTATGGGGAGACTCACAGATACGCAGTATTTT. Translation: CASSRMGRLTDTQYF.

This clone was picked up one time. The chain is built from TRBV5-1 and TRBJ2-7; TRBD1 aligns across 7 bases. The CDR3 totals 15 residues. Germline CDR1 and CDR2: SGHRS and YFSETQ. V lost 3 bases to trimming and J lost 3 bases; unmatched junction nucleotides: 9. The CDR3 nucleotides read TGCGCCAGCAGCTACCTGACAGGGCCGAACTACGAGCAGTACTTC. Residues: CASSYLTGPNYEQYF.

This clone was recorded many times. The chain joins TRBV5-6 to TRBJ1-5; 7 bases line up with TRBD1. Germline V CDR1 and CDR2: SGHDT, YYEEEE. V dropped 4 bases and J dropped 7; count of bases not matched to a gene: 11. This CDR3 spans 15 amino acids. The CDR3 DNA is TGTGCCAGCAGCACCGTAGGGGGCAGTGGACAGCCCCAGCATTTT. Amino acids: CASSTVGGSGQPQHF.

The chain has TRBV7-2 and TRBJ2-7; TRBD2 matches at 14 bases. Unmatched junction bases numbered 8, after V lost 5 bases and J lost 2 bases. The CDR3 sequence is 17 residues long. Per germline, CDR1 SGHTA and CDR2 FQGNSA. The CDR3 loop reads CASSPPGLAGAPYEQYF. The CDR3 coding sequence is TGTGCCAGCAGCCCCCCGGGACTAGCGGGAGCCCCCTACGAGCAGTACTTC.